This T cell receptor beta chain was sequenced in a study of blood T cell repertoires in COVID-19. Original handling: How many nucleated cells were present was estimated from reference gene primer amplification. The table came from immunoSEQ multiplex PCR; TCRdb's copy has only in-frame clones and leaves some out. V and J calls and clone size are copied from that table; D and trimming were computed from the DNA. The sample holds tens of thousands of clones, over 75% seen once. The CDR3 sequence is 14 residues long. V dropped 2 bases and J dropped 6; count of bases not matched to a gene: 5. From germline, CDR1 is KGHSH and CDR2 LQKENI.

The J gene is TRBJ2-5, the V gene TRBV18, with TRBD1 identical over 8 bases. Input material: peripheral blood. The origin of this receptor is a man between 45 and 60 years old with acute or convalescent COVID-19. The CDR3 DNA is TGTGCCAGCTCACCAATGGACAGGGAACAGACCCAGTACTTC. As protein: CASSPMDREQTQYF.